This T cell receptor (beta chain) was found in a study of vaccination and CD4 T cells after COVID-19. The wider study: Six men and four women formed the convalescents, two being Hispanic. Participants were vaccinated with two doses, given as either BNT162b2 or mRNA-1273 vaccine. Sampling that followed vaccination took place a median approximately 76 days after dose two, within a range of 14 to 241.

The sample's time point: late sampling 161 to 241 days after vaccination in three convalescent patients. Positive SARS-CoV-2 PCR tests in convalescent patients dated from March to December 2020, pre-Alpha, Beta and Delta. TCRdb re-derived calls from the PCR reads in MiXCR, one entry per CDR3 protein. The table has 30,000 or so distinct CDR3 sequences, roughly 45% seen once. The source of this sequence is a human donor who had recovered from COVID-19. Sequencing used CD4+ T cells from blood, obtained about 7 months after SARS-CoV-2 vaccination.

In nucleotides, the CDR3 is TGCGCCAGCAGCTCCGGGACAGGGGCGCCCCATTATGGCTACACCTTC. Translated: CASSSGTGAPHYGYTF. V usage is TRBV5-1 and J usage is TRBJ1-2; 10 bases match TRBD1. CDR3 length: 16 amino acids. In germline, CDR1 is SGHRS, CDR2 YFSETQ. The J segment lost 5 bases and the V segment lost 3 bases, leaving 10 bases of the junction unmatched.